This TCR beta chain originates from a study of T cell responses to AZD1222 COVID-19 vaccine (dated by TCRdb to about 2021). Study-level background: TCR sequencing was performed for 230 to 250 trial participants, of whom about 200 were given two doses of AZD1222 and around 25 were given two doses of MenACWY control vaccine. Trial participants were enrolled into age subgroups of 18-55, 56-69 and 70-plus years, which contained roughly 140, 27 and 60 TCR-sequenced participants, respectively.

The paper as a whole reports these results and caveats: Reportedly, almost half of the unique spike-specific TCRs recognized epitopes lying outside the regions that are mutated in the B.1.351 and B.1.1.7 variants. A significant rise in spike-specific TCR breadth and depth was observed after two AZD1222 doses relative to day 0 and relative to MenACWY recipients. No day 14 peak-response samples were available, so repertoires were characterized only after the peak T cell response. The 56-69-year group was small, and its depth increase did not reach significance, likely because of low power. Conclusions about previously exposed vaccinees are limited, since just six or seven AZD1222 recipients were seropositive for SARS-CoV-2 at baseline. Vaccine-associated CD4 TCRs spanned the whole spike protein, with dominant responses in regions 160-218 and 743-854. Most participants were white British and females outnumbered males, and the authors suggested that clonal diversity may have been underestimated.

The CDR3 sequence holds 15 residues, the cysteine and phenylalanine included. Kept here is only the CDR3 DNA, which spans 45 bases and is read in frame from base 1. CDR1 and CDR2 are drawn from the germline V gene: SGHVS, FQNEAQ. V loses 4 bases, J loses 2 bases, and the germline ends lie 11 bases apart. Comment on this clone: The target of this receptor is not known. Base qualities are not provided; no much larger clone lies one nucleotide away.

The sample's time point label, in plain terms: about 28 days (+/-7) after the second vaccine dose. Sample treatment or condition, as interpreted from the label and publication: meningococcal conjugate vaccine given as trial control. Vaccinee samples came from UK trials COV001 and COV002, including a single-blind randomized controlled phase 2/3 trial of AZD1222 (ChAdOx1 nCoV-19) in healthy adults. For TCRbeta chain sequencing, PBMC samples from trial participants were taken at day 0 and at day 28 after the second dose. The CDR3 regions of human TCRbeta chains were analyzed by immunosequencing. On the study's bioinformatics: TCRs in the repertoires were matched against a reference library of SARS-CoV-2-specific TCRs that had been generated with the MIRA antigen-specificity platform. Breadth meant the fraction of unique TCRs that were SARS-CoV-2-associated, whereas depth meant the fraction of total T cells that were SARS-CoV-2-associated. Each spike-specific TCR was assigned to its reactive spike region and to a CD4 or CD8 class using the MIRA data. Log10-transformed breadth and depth values were compared by one-way ANOVA with Sidak's multiple comparisons tests. TCRdb took this table from immuneACCESS and kept in-frame rearrangements with V and J called. Such tables lack part of the clones; where checked against another copy, unresolved V genes explain under half of the gap, and the rest is unexplained. V and J calls and clone size are copied from that table; D and trimming were computed from the DNA. The sample yields 100,000 to 150,000 clones; around nine tenths were counted once. Of the sample, over 4% falls within the top ten clones.

The sequence derives from an adult who received the MenACWY meningococcal vaccine as a control. The chain is assembled from TRBV7-8 and TRBJ2-2, with the D segment identity uncertain. The sample was peripheral blood, taken 28 days after the second dose of the MenACWY control vaccine. The nucleotide sequence is given as TGTGCCAGCAGCTCTGGGATGCATAACACCGGGGAGCTGTTTTTT. Translated, this gives CASSSGMHNTGELFF.